This T cell receptor beta chain was identified during a study of T-cell reconstitution after alpha-beta-depleted transplantation in children. Study-wide findings and caveats: Reported findings indicate that, about two months after transplant, alpha-beta T cells came from several hundred expanded clones, which were derived from non-depleted graft cells. Certain patients had high TCRbeta diversity at day 60, and it came from recipient T cells and thymic progenitors that survived. At the one-year point after transplant, T-cell counts and TCRbeta diversity were found to come mostly from T cells that had been newly produced.

About this clonotype: Its antigen is unidentified.

Per the germline V gene, CDR1 is SGHKS and CDR2 is YYEKEE (reference sequence). J gave up 2 bases and V 1 base, and 4 bases lay outside the gene matches. The CDR3 extends over 15 amino acids. Library preparation (for TCRbeta) was performed with unique molecular identifiers. TCRdb recomputed calls from the PCR reads with MiXCR, one row per CDR3 protein. The sample yields about 830,000 distinct CDR3 sequences, under 20% seen once. The sample consisted of PBMCs, mostly from graft donor cells, taken 360 days after TCRalphabeta/CD19-depleted stem cell transplant. The receptor was derived from a male patient between 10 and 17 years old who had a stem cell transplant for acute lymphoblastic leukemia, so the T cells may come from the graft donor. The rearrangement uses TRBV5-5 and TRBJ2-3, with 7 bases that match TRBD2. In DNA form, the CDR3 reads TGTGCCAGCAGCTTGCTAGCGGTGCACACAGATACGCAGTATTTT. Amino acids: CASSLLAVHTDTQYF.